A single sample gave rise to the 5 T cell receptor beta chains below, sequenced in a study of response to subunit inactivated influenza vaccine (dated by TCRdb to between 2017 and 2018). Library creation used RT-PCR. Instrument on record: Illumina HiSeq 2500. TCRdb ran its own pipeline on the public reads, namely fastp trimming at Q25 and MiXCR clone calling, and kept in-frame beta chains. Each entry merges the rows of one CDR3 protein and shows their most common DNA and genes. The sample table contains about 530,000 distinct CDR3 sequences; only one count was recorded for over 9.5% of them. About a tenth of the sample is taken by the ten largest. Sequencing used PBMCs from blood, obtained on the day of vaccination. Source of these receptors: a man in his fifties who received an inactivated influenza vaccine. Donor details come from another sample of the same person, matched by shared clones.

There are many counts of this clonotype. The rearrangement uses TRBV12-3 or TRBV12-4 and TRBJ2-1; D gene ambiguous. CDR3 size: 16 residues. Trimming removed 6 bases at V and 0 bases at J, with 15 bases between. CDR3 sequence: CASRGTRASSYNEQFF. CDR3 in DNA: TGTGCCAGCAGGGGTACAAGAGCGAGCTCCTACAATGAGCAGTTCTTC.

The chain is built from TRBV5-1 and TRBJ2-2, with D possibly being TRBD1 (6 bases). V was pared by 3 bases and J by 6 bases, with 15 bases between. Germline V CDR1 and CDR2: SGHRS, YFSETQ. The CDR3 runs to 15 residues. DNA for the CDR3: TGCGCCAGCAGCTCGGACCAGGGGATCCCCGGGGAGCTGTTTTTT. This translates into CASSSDQGIPGELFF.

V usage is TRBV12-3 or TRBV12-4 and J usage is TRBJ2-3; D is ambiguous. This CDR3 has 13 residues. V dropped 5 bases and J dropped 4 bases, with 10 bases sitting between them. CDR3 amino acids: CASSLPPPDTQYF. The DNA for the CDR3 is TGTGCCAGCAGTCTTCCCCCGCCAGATACGCAGTATTTT.

There are many counts of this clonotype. The chain employs TRBV28 and TRBJ2-3, with D hard to call. Germline V gives CDR1 MDHEN, CDR2 SYDVKM. This CDR3 comprises 13 residues. V dropped 6 bases and J dropped 6 bases, with 13 bases sitting between them. CDR3 DNA: TGTGCCAGCAGCACGACCGCATATGATACGCAGTATTTT. Translation: CASSTTAYDTQYF.

This clonotype was observed a handful of times. The chain joins TRBV10-3 to TRBJ2-7; D might be TRBD1 (6 bases). V dropped 2 bases and J dropped 4 bases, with 24 bases sitting between them. Germline CDR1 reads ENHRY; CDR2 reads SYGVKD. The CDR3 sequence is 18 residues long. CDR3 bases: TGTGCCATCAGTGAGATGGGAATTGACAGGCCACTGACGTACGAGCAGTACTTC. Its protein is CAISEMGIDRPLTYEQYF.